These T cell receptor beta chains were read from a single sample in a study of blood T cell repertoires in COVID-19. Using immunoSEQ multiplex PCR, the repertoire was profiled, and TCRdb retains in-frame clones only, with some absent. The table records more than 45,000 clones, about 78% of them present only once. Sequencing input: peripheral blood. The receptors were sampled from a human donor in a cohort sampled during active COVID-19. The CDR3 runs from the conserved cysteine through the conserved F or W. Where a row states a size, it is once, few, many or the class of an expanded clone; other rows omit it.

v_gene	abundance	len	j_gene	CDR3aa
TRBV27	.	14	TRBJ1-2	CASSSVPGFYGYTF
TRBV28	few	17	TRBJ2-7	CASSFLGQGALFYEQYF
TRBV27	.	13	TRBJ2-1	CASSHGQGDEQFF
TRBV7-9	.	14	TRBJ2-1	CASSLSVTSGEQFF
TRBV6-6	.	13	TRBJ2-7	CASRPGQTYEQYF
TRBV9	.	15	TRBJ2-2	CASSVDRGHGGELFF
TRBV20-1	.	15	TRBJ2-7	CSASLRTGGSYEQYF
TRBV4-1	.	17	TRBJ1-2	CASSHPGTGGPNYGYTF
TRBV5-4	once	16	TRBJ2-3	CASPGVGGEVVDTQYF
TRBV19	.	16	TRBJ2-7	CASSIARTSASYEQYF
TRBV4-3	.	18	TRBJ2-7	CASSQGTSGRWVTYEQYF
TRBV28	.	17	TRBJ1-2	CASSLSAGGNLNYGYTF
TRBV14	.	15	TRBJ2-5	CASSHYGYEQETQYF
TRBV7-8	once	15	TRBJ2-7	CASSLKASGTYEQYF
TRBV19	.	15	TRBJ2-7	CASSIVPGGIYEQYF
TRBV18	.	16	TRBJ2-1	CASSRGQGSSYNEQFF
TRBV3-1/TRBV3-2	once	17	TRBJ2-4	CASSQIAAGGFENIQYF
TRBV5-6	.	15	TRBJ2-7	CASSLAPSGPYEQYF